This entry concerns a single T cell receptor (beta chain). Its antigen is still unknown. Spiking each PCR with synthetic TCR analog templates was performed. Sequencing used immunoSEQ multiplex PCR; TCRdb keeps in-frame clones, though not all of them. In the table there are around 100,000 clones, over 75% of which are singletons. The data were obtained in a study of PD-L1 blockade in urothelial cancer. Study background: From 2014, patients received atezolizumab, given as 1,200 mg intravenously every 3 weeks. After treatment start, blood was analyzed at 3 weeks (second dose) and at 6 weeks.

Findings and caveats of the study: Below-median pretreatment blood TCR clonality was associated with improved progression-free and overall survival.

The sequence was collected from a man aged 50 to 59 with urothelial cancer. The material was PBMCs, obtained around atezolizumab (anti-PD-L1) treatment.

This CDR3 is CASSLTGSIYEQYF. DNA for the CDR3: TGTGCCAGCAGTTTGACAGGATCGATCTACGAGCAGTACTTC. V and J are TRBV28 and TRBJ2-7; weak D call: TRBD1 (6 bases). From germline, CDR1 is MDHEN and CDR2 SYDVKM. Trimming removed 3 bases from V and 3 bases from J, with 12 bases in between. The CDR3 has 14 amino acids.